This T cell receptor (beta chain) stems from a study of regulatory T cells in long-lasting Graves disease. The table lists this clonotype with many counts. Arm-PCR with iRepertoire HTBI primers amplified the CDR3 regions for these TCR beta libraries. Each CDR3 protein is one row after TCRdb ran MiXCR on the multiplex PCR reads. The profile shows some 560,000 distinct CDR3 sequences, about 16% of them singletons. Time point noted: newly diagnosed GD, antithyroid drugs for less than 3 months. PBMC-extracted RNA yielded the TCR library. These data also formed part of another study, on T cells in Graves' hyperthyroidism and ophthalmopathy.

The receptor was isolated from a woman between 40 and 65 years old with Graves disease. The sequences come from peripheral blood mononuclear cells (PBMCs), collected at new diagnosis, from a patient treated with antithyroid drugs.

The CDR3 DNA follows: TGTGCCAGCAGTGAATCGTCCAGAGCTAATCAGCCCCAGCATTTT. It codes for CASSESSRANQPQHF. The rearrangement joins TRBV6-1 to TRBJ1-5; D not certain. Germline lookup yields CDR1 MNHNS and CDR2 SASEGT. V was cut by 2 bases and J by 4 bases, with 12 bases left in between. There are 15 residues in the CDR3.